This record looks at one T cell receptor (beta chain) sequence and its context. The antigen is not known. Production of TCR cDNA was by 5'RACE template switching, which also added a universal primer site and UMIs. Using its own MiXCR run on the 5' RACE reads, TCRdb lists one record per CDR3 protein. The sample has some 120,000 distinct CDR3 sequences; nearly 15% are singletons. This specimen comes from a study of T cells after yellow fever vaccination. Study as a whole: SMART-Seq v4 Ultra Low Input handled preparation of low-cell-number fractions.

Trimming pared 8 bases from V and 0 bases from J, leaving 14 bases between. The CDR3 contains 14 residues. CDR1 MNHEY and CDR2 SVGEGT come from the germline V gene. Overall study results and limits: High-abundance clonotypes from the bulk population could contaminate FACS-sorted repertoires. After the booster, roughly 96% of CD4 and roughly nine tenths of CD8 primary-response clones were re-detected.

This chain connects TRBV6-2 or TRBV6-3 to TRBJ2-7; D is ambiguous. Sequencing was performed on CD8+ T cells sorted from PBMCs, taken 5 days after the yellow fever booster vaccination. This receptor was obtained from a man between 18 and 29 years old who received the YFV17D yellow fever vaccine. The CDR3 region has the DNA TGTGCCAGCTCCGTGACAACGAGCTCCTACGAGCAGTACTTC. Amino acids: CASSVTTSSYEQYF.